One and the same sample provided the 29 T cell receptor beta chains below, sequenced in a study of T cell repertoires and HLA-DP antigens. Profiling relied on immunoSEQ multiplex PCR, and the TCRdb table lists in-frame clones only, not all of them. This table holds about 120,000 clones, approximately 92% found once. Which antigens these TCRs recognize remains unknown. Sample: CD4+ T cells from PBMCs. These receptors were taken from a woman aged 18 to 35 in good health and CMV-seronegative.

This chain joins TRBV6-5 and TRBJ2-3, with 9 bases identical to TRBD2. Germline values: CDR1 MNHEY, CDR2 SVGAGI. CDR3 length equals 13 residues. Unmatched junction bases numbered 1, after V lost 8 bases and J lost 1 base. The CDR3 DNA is TGTGCCAGCCGACTAGCGGGCACAGATACGCAGTATTTT. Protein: CASRLAGTDTQYF.

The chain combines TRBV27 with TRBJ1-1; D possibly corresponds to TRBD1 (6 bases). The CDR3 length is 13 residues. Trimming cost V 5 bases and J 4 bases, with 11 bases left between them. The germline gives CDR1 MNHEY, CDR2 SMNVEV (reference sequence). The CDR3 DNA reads TGTGCCAGCAGTCTACAGGGAGGCACTGAAGCTTTCTTT. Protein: CASSLQGGTEAFF.

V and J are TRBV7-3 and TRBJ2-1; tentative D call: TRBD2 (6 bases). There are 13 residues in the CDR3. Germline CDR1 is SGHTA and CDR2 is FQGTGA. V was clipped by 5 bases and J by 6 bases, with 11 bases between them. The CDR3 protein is CASSLLGGNEQFF. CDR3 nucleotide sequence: TGTGCCAGCAGCCTCTTGGGGGGCAATGAGCAGTTCTTC. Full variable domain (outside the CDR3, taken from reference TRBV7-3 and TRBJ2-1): GAGVSQTPSNKVTEKGKYVELRCDPISGHTALYWYRQSLGQGPEFLIYFQGTGAADDSGLPNDRFFAVRPEGSVSTLKIQRTERGDSAVYLCASSLLGGNEQFFGPGTRLTVL.

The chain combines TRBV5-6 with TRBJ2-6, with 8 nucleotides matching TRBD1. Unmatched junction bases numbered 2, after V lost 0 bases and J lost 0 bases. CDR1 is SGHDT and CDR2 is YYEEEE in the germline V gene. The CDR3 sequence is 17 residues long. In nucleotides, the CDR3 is TGTGCCAGCAGCTTGGTGGACAGGGACTCTGGGGCCAACGTCCTGACTTTC. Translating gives CASSLVDRDSGANVLTF.

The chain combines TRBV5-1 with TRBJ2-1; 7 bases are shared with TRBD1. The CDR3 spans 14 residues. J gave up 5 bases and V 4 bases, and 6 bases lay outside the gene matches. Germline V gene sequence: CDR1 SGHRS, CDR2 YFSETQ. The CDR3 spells CASSVGGGHNEQFF. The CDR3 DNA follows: TGCGCCAGCAGCGTAGGGGGCGGTCACAATGAGCAGTTCTTC.

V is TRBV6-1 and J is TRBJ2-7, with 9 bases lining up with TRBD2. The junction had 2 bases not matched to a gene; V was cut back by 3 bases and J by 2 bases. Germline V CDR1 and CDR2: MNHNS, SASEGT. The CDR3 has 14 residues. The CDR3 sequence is CASSEAGGAYEQYV. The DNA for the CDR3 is TGTGCCAGCAGTGAGGCGGGGGGGGCCTACGAGCAGTACGTC.

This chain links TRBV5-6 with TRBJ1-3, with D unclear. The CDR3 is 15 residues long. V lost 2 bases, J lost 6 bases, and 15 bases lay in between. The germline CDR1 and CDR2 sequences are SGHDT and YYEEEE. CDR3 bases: TGTGCCAGCAGCTTAGGAACCCATTCGTTAAACACCATATATTTT. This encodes CASSLGTHSLNTIYF.

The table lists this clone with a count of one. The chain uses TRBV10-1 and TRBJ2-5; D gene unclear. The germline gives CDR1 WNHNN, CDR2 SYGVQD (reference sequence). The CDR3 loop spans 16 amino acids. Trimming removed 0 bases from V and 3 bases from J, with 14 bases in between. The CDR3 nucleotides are TGCGCCAGCAGTGAGTCCAGGCTAGGCCAGAAAGAGACCCAGTACTTC. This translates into CASSESRLGQKETQYF.

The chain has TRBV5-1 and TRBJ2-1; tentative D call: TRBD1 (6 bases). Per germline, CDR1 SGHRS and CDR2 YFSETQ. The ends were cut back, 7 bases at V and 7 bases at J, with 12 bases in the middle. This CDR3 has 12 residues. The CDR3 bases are TGCGCCAGCGGGCAGGGGCGGAATGAGCAGTTCTTC. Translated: CASGQGRNEQFF. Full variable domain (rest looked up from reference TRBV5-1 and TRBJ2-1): KAGVTQTPRYLIKTRGQQVTLSCSPISGHRSVSWYQQTPGQGLQFLFEYFSETQRNKGNFPGRFSGRQFSNSRSEMNVSTLELGDSALYLCASGQGRNEQFFGPGTRLTVL.

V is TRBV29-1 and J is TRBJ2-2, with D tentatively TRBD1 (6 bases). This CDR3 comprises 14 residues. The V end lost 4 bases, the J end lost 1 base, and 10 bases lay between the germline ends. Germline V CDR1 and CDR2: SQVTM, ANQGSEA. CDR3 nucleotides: TGCAGCGTTGGGAAGACAGGGAACACCGGGGAGCTGTTTTTT. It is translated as CSVGKTGNTGELFF.

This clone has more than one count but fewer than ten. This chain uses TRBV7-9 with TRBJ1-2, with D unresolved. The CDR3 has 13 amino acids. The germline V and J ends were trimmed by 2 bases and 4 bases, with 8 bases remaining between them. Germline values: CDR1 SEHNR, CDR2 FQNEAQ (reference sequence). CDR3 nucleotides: TGTGCCAGCAGCTTACAGTCTACCTATGGCTACACCTTC. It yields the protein CASSLQSTYGYTF.

The CDR3 spells CASSPFRDRKRYEKLFF. DNA of the CDR3: TGTGCCAGCTCACCCTTCCGGGACCGCAAACGGTATGAAAAACTGTTTTTT. This sequence joins TRBV18 and TRBJ1-4; TRBD1 is a possible D gene (5 bases). CDR3 length: 17 residues. Trimming shortened V by 3 bases and J by 6 bases, and 20 bases separated the two germline ends. CDR1 is KGHSH and CDR2 is LQKENI in the germline V gene.

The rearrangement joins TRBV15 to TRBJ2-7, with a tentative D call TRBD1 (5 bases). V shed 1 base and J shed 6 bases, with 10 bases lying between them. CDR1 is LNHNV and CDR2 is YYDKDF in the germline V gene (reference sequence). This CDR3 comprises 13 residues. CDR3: CATSRVRGGEQYV. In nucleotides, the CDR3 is TGTGCCACCAGCAGAGTAAGGGGCGGCGAGCAGTACGTC.

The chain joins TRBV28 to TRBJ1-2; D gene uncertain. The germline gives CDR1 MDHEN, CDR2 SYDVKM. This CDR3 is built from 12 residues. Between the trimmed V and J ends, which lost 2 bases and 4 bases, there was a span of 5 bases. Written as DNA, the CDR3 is TGTGCCAGCAGTTTAGGGGTCTATGGCTACACCTTC. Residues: CASSLGVYGYTF.

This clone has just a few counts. CDR3 in amino acids: CASSYSLKNTGELFF. The CDR3 coding sequence is TGTGCCAGCAGTTACTCGCTTAAAAACACCGGGGAGCTGTTTTTT. This sequence joins TRBV6-5 and TRBJ2-2; D remains ambiguous. Germline values: CDR1 MNHEY, CDR2 SVGAGI. V was cut by 0 bases and J by 2 bases, with 7 bases left in between. The CDR3 loop spans 15 amino acids.

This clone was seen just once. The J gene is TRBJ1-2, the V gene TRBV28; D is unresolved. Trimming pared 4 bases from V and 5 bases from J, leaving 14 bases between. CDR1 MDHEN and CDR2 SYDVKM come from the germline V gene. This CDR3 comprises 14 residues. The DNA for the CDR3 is TGTGCCAGCAGTTCCCTCAGACAAGGGTATGGCTACACCTTC. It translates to CASSSLRQGYGYTF.

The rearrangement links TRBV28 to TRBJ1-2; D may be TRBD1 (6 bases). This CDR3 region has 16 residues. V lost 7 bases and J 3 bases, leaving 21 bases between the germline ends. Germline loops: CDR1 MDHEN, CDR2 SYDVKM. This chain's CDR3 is CASTLGGAARDYGYTF. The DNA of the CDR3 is TGTGCCAGCACCCTCGGGGGGGCAGCGAGGGACTATGGCTACACCTTC.

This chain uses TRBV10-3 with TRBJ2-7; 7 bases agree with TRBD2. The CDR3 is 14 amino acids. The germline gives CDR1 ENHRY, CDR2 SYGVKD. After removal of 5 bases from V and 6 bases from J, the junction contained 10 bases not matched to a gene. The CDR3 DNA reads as TGTGCCATCAGTCAAACGGGACTATCCACCGAGCAGTACTTC. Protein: CAISQTGLSTEQYF.

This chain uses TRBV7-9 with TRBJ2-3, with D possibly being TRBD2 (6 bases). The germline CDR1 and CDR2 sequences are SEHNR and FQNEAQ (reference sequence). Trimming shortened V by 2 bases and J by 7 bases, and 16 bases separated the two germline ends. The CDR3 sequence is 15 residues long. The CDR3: CASSLTGGLRNTQYF. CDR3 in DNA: TGTGCCAGCAGCTTAACCGGGGGACTTAGAAATACGCAGTATTTT.

The CDR3 region is CASSQFRQGAGNTIYF. DNA of the CDR3: TGTGCCAGCAGCCAATTTCGACAGGGGGCTGGAAACACCATATATTTT. V gene TRBV4-2 combines with J gene TRBJ1-3; 9 bases agree with TRBD1. From germline, CDR1 is LGHNA and CDR2 YNFKEQ. The CDR3 covers 16 residues. Trimming removed 2 bases from V and 2 bases from J; junction bases left unmatched: 4.

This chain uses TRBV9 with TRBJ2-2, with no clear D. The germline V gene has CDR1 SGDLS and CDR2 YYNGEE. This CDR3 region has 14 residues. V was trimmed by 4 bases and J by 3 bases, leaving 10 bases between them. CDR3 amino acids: CASSSRLHTGELFF. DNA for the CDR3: TGTGCCAGCAGCTCTCGACTGCACACCGGGGAGCTGTTTTTT. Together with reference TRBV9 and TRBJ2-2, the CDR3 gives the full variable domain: DSGVTQTPKHLITATGQRVTLRCSPRSGDLSVYWYQQSLDQGLQFLIQYYNGEERAKGNILERFSAQQFPDLHSELNLSSLELGDSALYFCASSSRLHTGELFFGEGSRLTVL.

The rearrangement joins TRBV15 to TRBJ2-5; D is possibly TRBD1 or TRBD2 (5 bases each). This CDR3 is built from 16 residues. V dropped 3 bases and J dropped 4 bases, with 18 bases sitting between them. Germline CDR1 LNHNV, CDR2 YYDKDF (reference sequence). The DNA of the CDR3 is TGTGCCACCAGCAGGGGCGGGCAGGGTTATCGAGAGACCCAGTACTTC. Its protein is CATSRGGQGYRETQYF.

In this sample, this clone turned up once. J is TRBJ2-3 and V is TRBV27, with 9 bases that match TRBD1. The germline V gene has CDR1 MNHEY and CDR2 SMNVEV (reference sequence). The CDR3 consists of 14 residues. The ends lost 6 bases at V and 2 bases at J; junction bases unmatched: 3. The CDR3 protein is CASRRQGDTDTQYF. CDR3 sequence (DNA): TGTGCCAGCAGGAGACAGGGGGACACAGATACGCAGTATTTT.

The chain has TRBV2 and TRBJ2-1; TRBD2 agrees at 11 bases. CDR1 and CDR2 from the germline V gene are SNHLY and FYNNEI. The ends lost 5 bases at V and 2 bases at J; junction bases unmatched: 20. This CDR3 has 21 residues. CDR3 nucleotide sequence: TGTGCCAGCAGTCTAACCGGGACTAGCGGACTAATACGTAATCCCTACAATGAGCAGTTCTTC. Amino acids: CASSLTGTSGLIRNPYNEQFF.

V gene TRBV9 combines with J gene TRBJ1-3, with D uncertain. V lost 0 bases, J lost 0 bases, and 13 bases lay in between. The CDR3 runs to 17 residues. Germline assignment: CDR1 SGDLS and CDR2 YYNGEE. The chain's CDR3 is CASSVADQGASGNTIYF. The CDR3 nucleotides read TGTGCCAGCAGCGTAGCGGACCAAGGAGCCTCTGGAAACACCATATATTTT. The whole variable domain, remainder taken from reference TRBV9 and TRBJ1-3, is DSGVTQTPKHLITATGQRVTLRCSPRSGDLSVYWYQQSLDQGLQFLIQYYNGEERAKGNILERFSAQQFPDLHSELNLSSLELGDSALYFCASSVADQGASGNTIYFGEGSWLTVV.

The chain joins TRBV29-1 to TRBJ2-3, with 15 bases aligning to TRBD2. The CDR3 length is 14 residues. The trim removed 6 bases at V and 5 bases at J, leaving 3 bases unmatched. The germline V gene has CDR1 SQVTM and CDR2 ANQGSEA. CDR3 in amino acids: CSVWTSGRGDTQYF. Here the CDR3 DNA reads TGCAGCGTCTGGACTAGCGGGAGGGGAGATACGCAGTATTTT.

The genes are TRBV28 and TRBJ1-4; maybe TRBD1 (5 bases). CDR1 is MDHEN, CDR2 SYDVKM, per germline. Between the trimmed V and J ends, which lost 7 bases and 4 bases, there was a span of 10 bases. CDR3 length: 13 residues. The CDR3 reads CASNRDRNEKLFF. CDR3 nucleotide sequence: TGTGCCAGCAACCGGGACCGTAATGAAAAACTGTTTTTT.

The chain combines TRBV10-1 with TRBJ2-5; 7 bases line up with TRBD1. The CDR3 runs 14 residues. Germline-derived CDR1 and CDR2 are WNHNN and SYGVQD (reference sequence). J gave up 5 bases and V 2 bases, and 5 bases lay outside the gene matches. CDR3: CASSENPRGETQYF. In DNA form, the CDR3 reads TGCGCCAGCAGTGAGAACCCCAGGGGGGAGACCCAGTACTTC.

In nucleotides, the CDR3 is TGTGCCAGCAGCTTGCAGGGGAGCGACTATGGCTACACCTTC. Its translation: CASSLQGSDYGYTF. The rearrangement joins TRBV7-2 to TRBJ1-2, with D perhaps matching TRBD1 (6 bases). Per germline, CDR1 SGHTA and CDR2 FQGNSA. This CDR3 region has 14 residues. V was shortened by 3 bases and J by 3 bases, with 11 bases between the two germline ends.